The 5 T cell receptor beta chains presented below share a single source sample, sequenced in a study of blood T cell repertoires in COVID-19. Here immunoSEQ multiplex PCR was the method, and the copy in TCRdb shows in-frame clones only, minus some. The table lists 200,000 to 250,000 clones, about 88% of them singletons. Specimen: peripheral blood. These receptors came from a woman in her fifties or sixties with acute or convalescent COVID-19.

The V gene is TRBV7-7, the J gene TRBJ2-2, with TRBD1 matching 9 bases. V was pared by 5 bases and J by 6 bases, with 4 bases of the junction left unmatched. This CDR3 spans 14 amino acids. Germline CDR1 and CDR2: SSHAT and FNYEAQ (reference sequence). CDR3 DNA: TGTGCCAGCAGCACAAGGGACAGGGCCGGGGAGCTGTTTTTT. This encodes CASSTRDRAGELFF. Filled out from reference TRBV7-7 and TRBJ2-2, the complete variable domain reads GAGVSQSPRYKVTKRGQDVTLRCDPISSHATLYWYQQALGQGPEFLTYFNYEAQPDKSGLPSDRFSAERPEGSISTLTIQRTEQRDSAMYRCASSTRDRAGELFFGEGSRLTVL.

V gene TRBV9 combines with J gene TRBJ1-2; D is ambiguous. The germline V and J ends were trimmed by 5 bases and 4 bases, with 18 bases remaining between them. The germline V gene encodes CDR1 SGDLS and CDR2 YYNGEE. The CDR3 loop spans 15 amino acids. The CDR3 DNA reads TGTGCCAGCAGGCCATCCGCTTTGGGAGGCTATGGCTACACCTTC. The encoded protein is CASRPSALGGYGYTF.

This chain joins TRBV5-6 and TRBJ2-3; TRBD1 might be the D (5 bases). The V gene's germline CDR1 is SGHDT and CDR2 YYEEEE. This CDR3 contains 16 residues. Trimming shortened V by 2 bases and J by 0 bases, and 13 bases separated the two germline ends. The CDR3 DNA reads TGTGCCAGCAGCTTAGGGGCAGGAGCTAGCACAGATACGCAGTATTTT. It specifies CASSLGAGASTDTQYF.

The genes are TRBV6-6 and TRBJ2-3; 10 nucleotides align to TRBD2. With V trimmed by 6 bases and J by 3 bases, 3 bases remained unmatched. The CDR3 covers 14 residues. Germline V gene data show CDR1 as MNHNY and CDR2 as SVGAGI (reference sequence). The DNA for the CDR3 is TGTGCCAGCAGCACTAGCGGGGTAACAGATACGCAGTATTTT. Translated: CASSTSGVTDTQYF.

The chain joins TRBV3-1 (or the pseudogene TRBV3-2) to TRBJ1-1, with TRBD1 matching over 7 bases. Losses at the gene ends were 6 bases for V and 2 bases for J; bases not matched to a gene: 9. The length of the CDR3 is 15 residues. The germline CDR1 and CDR2 sequences are LGHDT and YNNKEL (reference sequence). CDR3 sequence reads: CASSRTGARNTEAFF. DNA for the CDR3: TGTGCCAGCAGTAGAACAGGGGCGCGCAACACTGAAGCTTTCTTT.